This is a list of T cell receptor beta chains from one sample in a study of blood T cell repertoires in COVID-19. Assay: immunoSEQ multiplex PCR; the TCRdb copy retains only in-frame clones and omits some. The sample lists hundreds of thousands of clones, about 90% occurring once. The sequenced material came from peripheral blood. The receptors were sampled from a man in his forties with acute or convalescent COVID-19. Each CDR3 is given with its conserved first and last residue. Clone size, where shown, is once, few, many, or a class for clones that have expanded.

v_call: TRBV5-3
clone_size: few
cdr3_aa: CARNKAGGYSYNEQFF

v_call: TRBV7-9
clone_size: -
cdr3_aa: CASSLEAYFPGDTQYF

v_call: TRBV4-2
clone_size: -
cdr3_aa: CASSQEGVTEAFF

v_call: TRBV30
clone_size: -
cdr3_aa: CAWSVQGMDGYTF

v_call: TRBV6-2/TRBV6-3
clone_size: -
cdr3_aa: CASSGRGGHPYNEQFF

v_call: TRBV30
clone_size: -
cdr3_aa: CAGRSGTFTFEQYF

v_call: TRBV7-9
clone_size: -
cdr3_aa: CASSLDGQGNEKLFF

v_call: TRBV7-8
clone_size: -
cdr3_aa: CASSRFGSGANVLTF

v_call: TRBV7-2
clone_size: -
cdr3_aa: CASSLGSGELYEQYF

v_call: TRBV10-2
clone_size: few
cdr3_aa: CASSVRGYQETQYF

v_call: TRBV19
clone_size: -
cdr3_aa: CASSPGLAGGQETQYF

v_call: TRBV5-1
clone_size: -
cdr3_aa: CASSLDTNTEAFF

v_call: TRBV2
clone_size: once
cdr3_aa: CASSGGWTGGWDTQYF

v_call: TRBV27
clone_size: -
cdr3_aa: CASSPVYGQYRSLHF

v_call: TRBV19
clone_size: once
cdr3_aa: CASSIFPSRGTGELFF

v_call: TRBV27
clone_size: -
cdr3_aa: CASSWERARTDTQYF

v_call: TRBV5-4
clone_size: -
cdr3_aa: CASTRSLNTEAFF

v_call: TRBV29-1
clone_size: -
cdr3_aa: CSVNAGTGNYGYTF

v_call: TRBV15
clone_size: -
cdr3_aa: CATRQSSRIEQYF

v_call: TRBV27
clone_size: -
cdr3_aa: CASSSQVEPLYGYTF

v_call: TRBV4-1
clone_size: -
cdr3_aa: CASSQRQGGYGYTF

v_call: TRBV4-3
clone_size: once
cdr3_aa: CASSQGLRGTYEQYF

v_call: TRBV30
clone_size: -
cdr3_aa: CAWSVLGEAFF

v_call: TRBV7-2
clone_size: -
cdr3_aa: CASSSRADQPQHF

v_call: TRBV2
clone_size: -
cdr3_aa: CASSLQGLNEQYF

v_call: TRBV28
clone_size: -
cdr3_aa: CASSLFPGFQPQHF

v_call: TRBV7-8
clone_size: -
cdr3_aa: CASSLVGGAQETQYF

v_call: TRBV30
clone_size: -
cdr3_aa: CAWSLTGTANEKLFF

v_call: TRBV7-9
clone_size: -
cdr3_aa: CASSLAGTGGGETQYF

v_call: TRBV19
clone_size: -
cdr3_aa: CASRDPPANQPQHF

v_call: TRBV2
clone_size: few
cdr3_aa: CASTSREGAYEQYF

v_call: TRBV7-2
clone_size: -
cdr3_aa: CASSPGDRRNTEAFF

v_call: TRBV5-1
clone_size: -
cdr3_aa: CASSSGQGRETQYF

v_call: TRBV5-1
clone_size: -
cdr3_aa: CASSRDRTGLYEQYF

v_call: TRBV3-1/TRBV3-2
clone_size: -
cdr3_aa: CASSHTQDPYNEQFF

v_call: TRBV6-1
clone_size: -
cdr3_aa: CASSDGVPTGGNQPQHF

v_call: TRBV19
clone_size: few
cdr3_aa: CASSWSRGNGNYGYTF

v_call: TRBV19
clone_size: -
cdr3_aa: CASSKGQNRYEQYF

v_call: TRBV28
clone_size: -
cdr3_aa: CASSSPTFTDTQYF

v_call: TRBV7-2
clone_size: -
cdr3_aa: CASSFRGRAYEQYF

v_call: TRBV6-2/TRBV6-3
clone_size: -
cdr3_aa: CASSPIQGFDGYTF

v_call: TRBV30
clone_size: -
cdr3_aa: CAWGAGTVEQYF

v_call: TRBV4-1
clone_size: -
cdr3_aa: CASSQDRGYTEAFF

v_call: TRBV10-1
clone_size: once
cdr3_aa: CASSESVDSEAFF

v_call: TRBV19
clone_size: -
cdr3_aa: CASSPGQGFHEQYF

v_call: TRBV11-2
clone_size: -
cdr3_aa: CASSFTSGITDTQYF

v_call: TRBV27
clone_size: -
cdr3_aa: CASSIIPYNSPLHF

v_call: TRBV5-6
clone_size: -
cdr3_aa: CASSYSYEQYF